The sequence of this TCR beta chain was determined in a study of glioma-infiltrating T cells. Study-level findings and limits: Tissue and blood shared very few CDR3 sequences. Non-neoplastic patients had below-expected tissue-blood divergence, while all gliomas exceeded expectation.

The iRepertoire nested amplicon-rescue multiplex PCR amplified TCR alpha and beta CDR3s from RNA. One-step reverse transcription and amplification started from around 100-400 ng of tissue mRNA or PBMC total RNA. In TCRdb, the multiplex PCR reads were re-called with MiXCR into one record per CDR3 protein. This sample has fewer than 250,000 distinct CDR3 sequences; 32% occur once, and the top ten carry over 20%. This clonotype has ten or more counts. What it binds is not known. Sequenced input: glioma tissue, nonneoplastic brain tissue, or PBMCs (not recorded which). The receptor's source is a human donor with low-grade glioma or glioblastoma, undergoing nonglioma brain surgery, or in good health (not recorded which).

The CDR3 is CASSFAGVMYEQYF. The CDR3 coding sequence is TGTGCCAGCAGCTTTGCGGGAGTTATGTACGAGCAGTACTTC. V usage is TRBV3-1 and J usage is TRBJ2-7, with 7 bases lining up with TRBD2. Trimming cost V 5 bases and J 4 bases; bases outside gene matches: 8. Germline loops: CDR1 LGHDT, CDR2 YNNKEL (reference sequence). This CDR3 is built from 14 residues.